Included here is one TCR beta chain sequence, with context. Its target is unknown. Germline lookup yields CDR1 SGHVS and CDR2 FQNEAQ. The V and J ends lost 1 base and 7 bases respectively, with 4 bases between them. The CDR3 spans 11 residues. These data belong to a study of shared clonotypes between healthy human individuals. Deep was the level used in running the assay. In the source study's methods: For the immunoSEQ data, sequences were junction-only without quality scores, so filtering differed. Libraries were prepared by immunoSEQ multiplex PCR; TCRdb keeps only in-frame clonotypes and omits some of them. V and J calls and clone size are copied from that table; D and trimming were computed from the DNA. The sample contains roughly 1,500,000 clones, 98% of which appear only once. Study-wide results and limits: Of the naive CD4 clonotypes, approximately 5% were shared across four donors.

The chain joins TRBV7-8 to TRBJ1-1; D is undetermined. This clonotype was obtained from a man younger than 45 in good health. The sequenced sample consisted of naive CD4+ T cells sorted from blood. Subset in this sample: CD45RA+ positively selected. CDR3: CASSLGLEAFF. CDR3 DNA sequence: TGTGCCAGCAGCTTAGGCCTTGAAGCTTTCTTT.